The TCR beta chain under discussion was sequenced for a study of T cells after yellow fever vaccination. V was shortened by 3 bases and J by 5 bases, with 10 bases between the two germline ends. Looked up from germline, CDR1 is MDHEN and CDR2 is SYDVKM. The CDR3 runs 13 residues. One entry per CDR3 protein, called by TCRdb with MiXCR from the 5' RACE reads. The sample includes 250,000 to 300,000 distinct CDR3 sequences, 8.7% of them seen just once. The source of this sequence is a man younger than 30 who received the YFV17D yellow fever vaccine. The sequences come from CD4+ T cells sorted from PBMCs, collected 5 days after the yellow fever booster vaccination. V usage is TRBV28 and J usage is TRBJ2-5; D is undetermined. The CDR3 nucleotides are TGTGCCAGCAGTTTTCTGCCCATGGAGACCCAGTACTTC. Its translation: CASSFLPMETQYF.